The 4 T cell receptor beta chains in this list originate from one sample, sequenced in a study of blood T cell repertoires in COVID-19. TCRdb keeps only in-frame clones here, not all; method: immunoSEQ multiplex PCR. The sample yields 200,000 to 300,000 clones, roughly 81% seen once. Sequencing was done on a sample of peripheral blood. These receptor sequences come from a man aged 45-65 years with acute or convalescent COVID-19.

The rearrangement links TRBV19 to TRBJ2-7; D possibly corresponds to TRBD1 (7 bases). This CDR3 is built from 14 residues. CDR1 is LNHDA and CDR2 is SQIVND in the germline V gene (reference sequence). V was pared by 3 bases and J by 2 bases, with 11 bases between. The CDR3 here is CASSIRGDTYEQYF. As DNA, the CDR3 is TGTGCCAGTAGTATCAGGGGGGATACCTACGAGCAGTACTTC.

This clone appeared once. The V gene is TRBV6-5, the J gene TRBJ2-1; D remains unclear. The CDR3 is 13 residues long. Germline V gives CDR1 MNHEY, CDR2 SVGAGI. V was shortened by 2 bases and J by 9 bases, with 11 bases between the two germline ends. The CDR3 sequence is CASSYTPGSEQFF. CDR3 bases: TGTGCCAGCAGTTACACCCCCGGGTCTGAGCAGTTCTTC.

V gene TRBV3-1 (or the pseudogene TRBV3-2) combines with J gene TRBJ1-1; the match to TRBD1 covers 9 bases. With 4 bases clipped from V and 6 bases from J, the junction kept 9 bases outside the gene matches. This CDR3 contains 15 residues. Germline V lookup: CDR1 LGHDT, CDR2 YNNKEL (reference sequence). The CDR3 DNA follows: TGTGCCAGCAGCCGATCGGGACAGGGCTTCGCTGAAGCTTTCTTT. This translates into CASSRSGQGFAEAFF.

The chain has TRBV19 and TRBJ2-7; a possible D gene is TRBD2 (6 bases). Deletions cut 6 bases from V and 3 bases from J, with 12 bases between. The germline V gene encodes CDR1 LNHDA and CDR2 SQIVND (reference sequence). This CDR3 spans 13 amino acids. CDR3 coding DNA: TGTGCCAGTAGCCGGGACTCTAACTACGAGCAGTACTTC. Encoded protein: CASSRDSNYEQYF.